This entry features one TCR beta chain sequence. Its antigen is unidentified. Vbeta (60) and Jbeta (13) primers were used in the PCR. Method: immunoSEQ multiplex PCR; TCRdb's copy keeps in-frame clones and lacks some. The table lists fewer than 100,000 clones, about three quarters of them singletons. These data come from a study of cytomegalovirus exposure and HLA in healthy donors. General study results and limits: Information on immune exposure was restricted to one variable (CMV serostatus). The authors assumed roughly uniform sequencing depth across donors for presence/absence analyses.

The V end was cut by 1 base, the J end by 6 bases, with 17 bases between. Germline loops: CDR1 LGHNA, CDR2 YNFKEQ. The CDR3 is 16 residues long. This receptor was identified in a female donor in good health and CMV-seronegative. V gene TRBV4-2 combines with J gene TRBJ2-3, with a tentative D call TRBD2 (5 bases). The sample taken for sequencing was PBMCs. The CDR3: CASSQGTGERADTQYF. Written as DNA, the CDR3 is TGTGCCAGCAGCCAAGGGACCGGGGAAAGGGCCGATACGCAGTATTTT.